This T cell receptor (beta chain) is from a study of blood T cell repertoires in COVID-19. Study-level background: Specimens from acute and convalescent COVID-19 originated in the United States, Italy and Spain. Sample material is recorded as cDNA or gDNA derived from T cells, B-cell-depleted T cells, or PBMCs.

Per the original data handling: Counts of nucleated cells, estimated from reference gene primer amplification, were obtained. Assay used: immunoSEQ multiplex PCR; TCRdb lists only in-frame clones, some missing. V, J and clone size reflect that table, while D and trimming were determined from the DNA. The table lists about 240,000 clones, around 83% of them singletons. The CDR3 has 14 residues. V lost 0 bases, J lost 2 bases, and 7 bases lay in between. Germline CDR1 is KGHSH and CDR2 is LQKENI. This chain joins TRBV18 and TRBJ2-5; no definite D call. This clonotype originated in a man aged 25-45 years who had recovered from COVID-19. Sequencing used peripheral blood. In DNA form, the CDR3 reads TGTGCCAGCTCACCACCTAGCTTTCAAGAGACCCAGTACTTC. Its protein product is CASSPPSFQETQYF. Full variable domain (missing parts from reference TRBV18 and TRBJ2-5): NAGVMQNPRHLVRRRGQEARLRCSPMKGHSHVYWYRQLPEEGLKFMVYLQKENIIDESGMPKERFSAEFPKEGPSILRIQQVVRGDSAAYFCASSPPSFQETQYFGPGTRLLVL.